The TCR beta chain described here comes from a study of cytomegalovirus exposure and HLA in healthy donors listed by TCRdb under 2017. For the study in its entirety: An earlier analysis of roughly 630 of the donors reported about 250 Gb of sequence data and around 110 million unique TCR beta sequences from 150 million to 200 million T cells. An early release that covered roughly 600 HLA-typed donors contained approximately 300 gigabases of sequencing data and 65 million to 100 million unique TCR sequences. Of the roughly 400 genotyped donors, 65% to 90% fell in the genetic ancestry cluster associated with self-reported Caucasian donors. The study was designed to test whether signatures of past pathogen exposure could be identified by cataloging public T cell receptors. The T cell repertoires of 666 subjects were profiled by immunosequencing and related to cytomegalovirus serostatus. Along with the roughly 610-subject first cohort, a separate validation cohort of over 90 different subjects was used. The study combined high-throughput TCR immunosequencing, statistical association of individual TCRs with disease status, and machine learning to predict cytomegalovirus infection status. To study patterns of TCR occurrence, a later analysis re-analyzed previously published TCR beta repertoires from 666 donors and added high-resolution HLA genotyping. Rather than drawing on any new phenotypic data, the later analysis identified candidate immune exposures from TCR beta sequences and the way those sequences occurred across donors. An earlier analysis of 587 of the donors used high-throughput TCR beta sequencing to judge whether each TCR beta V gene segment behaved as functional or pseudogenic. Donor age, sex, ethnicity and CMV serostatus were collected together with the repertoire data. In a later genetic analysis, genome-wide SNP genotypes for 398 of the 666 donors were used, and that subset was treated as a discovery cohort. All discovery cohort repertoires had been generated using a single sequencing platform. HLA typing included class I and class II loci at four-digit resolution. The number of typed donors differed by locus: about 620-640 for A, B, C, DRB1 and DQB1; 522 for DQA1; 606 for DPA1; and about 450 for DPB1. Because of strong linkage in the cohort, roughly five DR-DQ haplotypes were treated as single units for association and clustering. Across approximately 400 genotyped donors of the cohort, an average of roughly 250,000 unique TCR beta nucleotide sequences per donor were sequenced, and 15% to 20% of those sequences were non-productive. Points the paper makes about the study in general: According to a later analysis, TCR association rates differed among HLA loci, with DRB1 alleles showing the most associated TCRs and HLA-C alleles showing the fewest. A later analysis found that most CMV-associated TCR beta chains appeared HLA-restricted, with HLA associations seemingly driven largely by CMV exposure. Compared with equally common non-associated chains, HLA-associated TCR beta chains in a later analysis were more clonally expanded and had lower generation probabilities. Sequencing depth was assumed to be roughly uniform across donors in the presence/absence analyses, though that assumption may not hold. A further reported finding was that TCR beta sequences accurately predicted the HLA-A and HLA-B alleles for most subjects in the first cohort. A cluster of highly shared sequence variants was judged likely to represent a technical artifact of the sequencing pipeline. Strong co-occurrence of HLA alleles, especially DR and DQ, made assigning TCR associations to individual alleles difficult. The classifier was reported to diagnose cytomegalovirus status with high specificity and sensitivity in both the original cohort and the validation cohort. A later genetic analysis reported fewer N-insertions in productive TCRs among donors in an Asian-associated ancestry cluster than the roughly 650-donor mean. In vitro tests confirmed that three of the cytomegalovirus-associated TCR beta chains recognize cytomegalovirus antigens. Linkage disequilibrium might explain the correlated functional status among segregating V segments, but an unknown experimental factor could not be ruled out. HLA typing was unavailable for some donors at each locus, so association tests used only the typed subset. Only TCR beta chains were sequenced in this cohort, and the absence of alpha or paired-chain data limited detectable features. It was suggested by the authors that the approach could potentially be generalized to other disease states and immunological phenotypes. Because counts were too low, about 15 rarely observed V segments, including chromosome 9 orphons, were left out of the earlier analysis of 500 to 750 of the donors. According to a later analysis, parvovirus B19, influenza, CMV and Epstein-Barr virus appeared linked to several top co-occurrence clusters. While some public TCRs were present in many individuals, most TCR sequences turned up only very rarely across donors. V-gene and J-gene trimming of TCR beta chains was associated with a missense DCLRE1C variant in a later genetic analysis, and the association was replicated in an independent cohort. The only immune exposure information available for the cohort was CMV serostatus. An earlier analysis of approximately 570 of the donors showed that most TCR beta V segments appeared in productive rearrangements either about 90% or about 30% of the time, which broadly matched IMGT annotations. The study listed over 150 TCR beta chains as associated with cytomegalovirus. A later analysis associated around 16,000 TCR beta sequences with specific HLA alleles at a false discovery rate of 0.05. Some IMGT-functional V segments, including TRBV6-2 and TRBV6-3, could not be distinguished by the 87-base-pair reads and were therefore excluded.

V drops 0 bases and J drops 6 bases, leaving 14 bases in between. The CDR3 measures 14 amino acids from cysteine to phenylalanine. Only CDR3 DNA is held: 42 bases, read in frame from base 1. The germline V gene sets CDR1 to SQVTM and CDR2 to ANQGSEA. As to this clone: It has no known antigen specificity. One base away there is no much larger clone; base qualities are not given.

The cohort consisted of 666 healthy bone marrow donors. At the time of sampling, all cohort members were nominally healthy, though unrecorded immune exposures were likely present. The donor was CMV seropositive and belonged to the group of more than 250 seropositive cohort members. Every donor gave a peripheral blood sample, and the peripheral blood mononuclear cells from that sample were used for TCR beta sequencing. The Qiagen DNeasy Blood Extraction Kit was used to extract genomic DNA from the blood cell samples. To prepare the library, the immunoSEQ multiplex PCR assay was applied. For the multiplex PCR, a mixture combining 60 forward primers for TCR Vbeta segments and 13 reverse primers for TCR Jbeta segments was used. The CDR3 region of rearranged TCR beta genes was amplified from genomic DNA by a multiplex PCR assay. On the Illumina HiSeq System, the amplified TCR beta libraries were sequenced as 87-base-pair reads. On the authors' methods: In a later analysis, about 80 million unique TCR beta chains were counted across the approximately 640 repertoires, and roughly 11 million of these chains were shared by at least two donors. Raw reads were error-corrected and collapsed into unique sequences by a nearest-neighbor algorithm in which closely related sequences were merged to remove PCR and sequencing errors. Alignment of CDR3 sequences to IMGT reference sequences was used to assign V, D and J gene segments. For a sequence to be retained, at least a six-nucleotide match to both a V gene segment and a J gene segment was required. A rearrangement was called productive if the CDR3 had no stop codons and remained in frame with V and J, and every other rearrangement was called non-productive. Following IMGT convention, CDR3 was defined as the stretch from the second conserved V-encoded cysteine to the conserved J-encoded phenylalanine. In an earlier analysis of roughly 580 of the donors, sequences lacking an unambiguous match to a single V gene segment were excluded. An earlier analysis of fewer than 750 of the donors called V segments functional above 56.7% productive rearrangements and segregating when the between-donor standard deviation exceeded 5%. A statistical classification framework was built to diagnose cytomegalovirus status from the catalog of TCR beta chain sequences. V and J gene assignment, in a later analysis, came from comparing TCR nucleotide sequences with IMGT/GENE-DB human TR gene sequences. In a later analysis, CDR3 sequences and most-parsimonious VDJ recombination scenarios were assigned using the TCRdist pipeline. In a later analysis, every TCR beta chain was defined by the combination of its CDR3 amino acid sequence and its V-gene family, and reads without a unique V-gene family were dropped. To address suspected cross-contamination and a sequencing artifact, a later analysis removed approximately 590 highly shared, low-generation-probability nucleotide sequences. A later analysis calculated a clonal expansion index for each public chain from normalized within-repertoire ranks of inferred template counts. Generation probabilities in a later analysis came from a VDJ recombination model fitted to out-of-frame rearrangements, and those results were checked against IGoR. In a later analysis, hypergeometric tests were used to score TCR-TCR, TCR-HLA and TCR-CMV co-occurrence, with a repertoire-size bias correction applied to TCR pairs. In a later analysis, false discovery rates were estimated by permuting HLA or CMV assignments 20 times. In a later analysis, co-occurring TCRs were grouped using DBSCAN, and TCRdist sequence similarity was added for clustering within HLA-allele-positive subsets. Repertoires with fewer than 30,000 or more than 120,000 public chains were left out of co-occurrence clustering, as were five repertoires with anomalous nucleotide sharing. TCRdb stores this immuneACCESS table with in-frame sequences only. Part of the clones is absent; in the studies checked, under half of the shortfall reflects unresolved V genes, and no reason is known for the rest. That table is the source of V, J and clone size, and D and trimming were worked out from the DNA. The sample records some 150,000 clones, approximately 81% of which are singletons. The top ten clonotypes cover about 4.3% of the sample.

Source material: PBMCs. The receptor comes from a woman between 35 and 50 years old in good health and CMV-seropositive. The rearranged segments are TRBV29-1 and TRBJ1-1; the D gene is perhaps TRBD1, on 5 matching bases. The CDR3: CSVEDLGGRPEAFF. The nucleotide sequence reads TGCAGCGTTGAAGATCTCGGGGGAAGACCTGAAGCTTTCTTT.